The clone carrying this T cell receptor beta chain has a single count. This entry belongs to a study of blood T cell repertoires in COVID-19. Study in general: The origin of the acute and convalescent COVID-19 samples was the United States, Italy and Spain. Sample material is recorded as cDNA or gDNA derived from T cells, B-cell-depleted T cells, or PBMCs.

Under the authors' procedure: Using reference gene primer amplification, nucleated cell counts were estimated. TCRdb's table, derived via immunoSEQ multiplex PCR, lists solely in-frame clones and lacks some. V and J calls and clone size come straight from that table; D and trimming were deduced from the DNA. The table lists about 240,000 clones, 87% of them singletons. The CDR3 runs to 19 residues. CDR1 and CDR2 from the germline V gene are SGHRS and YFSETQ. J lost 6 bases, V lost 2 bases, and 14 bases had no gene match. The chain links TRBV5-1 to TRBJ2-2; 12 nucleotides line up with TRBD2. The clonotype originates from a man aged 55 to 69 who had recovered from COVID-19. Sequenced: peripheral blood. The CDR3 nucleotides read TGCGCCAGCAGCTTCAGGACTAGCGGGGTACCACCCAGGCCCGGGGAGCTGTTTTTT. Translated: CASSFRTSGVPPRPGELFF.